This T cell receptor beta chain originates from a study of spatial heterogeneity in lung cancer. Trimming pared 1 base from V and 0 bases from J, leaving 9 bases between. The length of the CDR3 is 15 residues. The V gene's germline CDR1 is LGHNA and CDR2 YNFKEQ. There are many counts of this clonotype. What it binds is not known. This beta chain slipped into a library made for alpha chains as a stray read, so its size is not meaningful. The time point was: sample taken at primary tumor resection. TCRdb ran MiXCR on the 5' RACE reads and lists one entry per CDR3 protein. The table includes roughly 16,000 distinct CDR3 sequences, about 6.3% detected once. Regarding the study as a whole: In tumors, expanded intratumoral alpha and beta TCR counts tracked mutation counts.

Specimen: lung tumor tissue, collected at surgery. The V gene is TRBV4-2, the J gene TRBJ2-5, with D unclear. The sequence was obtained from a male donor with early-stage non-small cell lung cancer. CDR3 in amino acids: CASSQGGADQETQYF. For the CDR3, the DNA is TGTGCCAGCAGCCAAGGTGGAGCCGACCAAGAGACCCAGTACTTC.